This TCR beta chain was retrieved from a study of vaccination and CD4 T cells after COVID-19. Study observations and caveats: Convalescent patients saw a median roughly 90% of their reactive clones show up only after vaccination.

The treatment was: approximately nine-day PBMC culture with coronavirus spike peptide pools or control peptides (ViraFEST assay). Harvesting of the unexposed donor's CD4+ T cells predated the COVID-19 pandemic (2011-2018). Once peptide pools had expanded antigen-specific T cells, ViraFEST sequenced TCRs. Isolation of CD4+ T cells by negative selection took place after roughly nine days of culture. If enough cells were available, CD4+ T cells from unexposed donors were probed with SARS-CoV-2 S/N and four cold-coronavirus spikes. At the Johns Hopkins FTIC core, DNA taken from cultured CD4+ T cells was sequenced by way of the Oncomine TCR Beta short-read assay. Genomic DNA was isolated from CD4+ T cells that had been cultured. TCRdb used MiXCR to reprocess the PCR reads, holding one entry per CDR3 protein. The sample consists of 8,000 to 10,000 distinct CDR3 sequences, 30% to 40% of them appearing once.

The V gene lost 7 bases and the J gene lost 4 bases, with 13 bases spanning the gap. The germline V gene has CDR1 LNHDA and CDR2 SQIVND (reference sequence). CDR3 size: 13 residues. A few counts support this clonotype. Its antigen is not known. This chain connects TRBV19 to TRBJ1-2, with D uncertain. This TCR derives from a human donor in good health. The sample taken for sequencing was CD4+ T cells from blood, cultured in vitro. CDR3 DNA sequence: TGTGCCAGTACCTATGGAATCAGCTATGGCTACACCTTC. This translates into CASTYGISYGYTF.